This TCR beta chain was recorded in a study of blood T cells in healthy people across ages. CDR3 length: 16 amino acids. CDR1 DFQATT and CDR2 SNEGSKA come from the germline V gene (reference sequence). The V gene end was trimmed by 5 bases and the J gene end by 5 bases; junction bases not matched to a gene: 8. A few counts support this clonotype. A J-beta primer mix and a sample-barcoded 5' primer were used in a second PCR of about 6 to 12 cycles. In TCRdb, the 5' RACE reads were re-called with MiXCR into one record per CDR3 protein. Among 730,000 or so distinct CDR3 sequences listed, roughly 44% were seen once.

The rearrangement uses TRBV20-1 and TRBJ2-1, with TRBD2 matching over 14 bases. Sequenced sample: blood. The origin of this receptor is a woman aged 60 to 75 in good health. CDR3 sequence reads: CSASPGTSGGNNEQFF. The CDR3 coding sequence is TGCAGTGCTTCCCCCGGGACTAGCGGGGGAAACAATGAGCAGTTCTTC.